The 7 T cell receptor beta chains below come from one sample, sequenced in a study of cytomegalovirus exposure and HLA in healthy donors. The PCR employed 60 Vbeta primers together with 13 Jbeta primers. Libraries were prepared by immunoSEQ multiplex PCR; TCRdb keeps only in-frame clonotypes and omits some of them. Of some 170,000 clones listed, around four fifths are singletons. The sequencing input was PBMCs. All receptors derive from a man aged 18-30 years in good health and CMV-seropositive.

In this sample, this clone turned up once. The genes are TRBV7-8 and TRBJ1-1, with D hard to call. Per the germline V gene, CDR1 is SGHVS and CDR2 is FQNEAQ. The CDR3 loop spans 20 amino acids. The V and J ends lost 1 base and 0 bases respectively, with 24 bases between them. CDR3 nucleotide sequence: TGTGCCAGCAGCTTAGGGCCCCTTTTGGGCGGAGGGCTAATGAACACTGAAGCTTTCTTT. It codes for CASSLGPLLGGGLMNTEAFF.

The chain recombines TRBV27 with TRBJ1-1; D is possibly TRBD1 (5 bases). Germline CDR1 reads MNHEY; CDR2 reads SMNVEV (reference sequence). V shed 3 bases and J shed 1 base, with 6 bases lying between them. This CDR3 contains 13 residues. CDR3 protein: CASSFRGNTEAFF. The CDR3 DNA is TGTGCCAGCAGTTTTAGGGGGAACACTGAAGCTTTCTTT.

This chain uses TRBV19 with TRBJ1-5; D is perhaps TRBD1 (5 bases). Germline CDR1 LNHDA, CDR2 SQIVND (reference sequence). Trimming removed 1 base from V and 4 bases from J, with 11 bases in between. The CDR3 is 15 amino acids. CDR3 nucleotide sequence: TGTGCCAGTAGTATAGGGGGGGGGATTAATCAGCCCCAGCATTTT. Translated, it gives CASSIGGGINQPQHF. Using reference TRBV19 and TRBJ1-5 for the parts outside the CDR3, the full variable domain is DGGITQSPKYLFRKEGQNVTLSCEQNLNHDAMYWYRQDPGQGLRLIYYSQIVNDFQKGDIAEGYSVSREKKESFPLTVTSAQKNPTAFYLCASSIGGGINQPQHFGDGTRLSIL.

The CDR3 spells CASSDPYTDTQYF. DNA of the CDR3: TGCGCCAGCAGTGACCCGTACACAGATACGCAGTATTTT. The chain couples TRBV10-1 to TRBJ2-3, with D unresolved. From germline, CDR1 is WNHNN and CDR2 SYGVQD (reference sequence). The CDR3 is 13 amino acids. V lost 3 bases, J lost 2 bases, and 6 bases lay in between.

A note on this clone: Other DNA sequences in this specimen translate into the identical CDR3. The V call is TRBV9, the J call TRBJ1-3; D gene ambiguous. Trimming took off 0 bases at V and 0 bases at J, with 7 bases between the two ends. The CDR3 has 15 residues. CDR1 and CDR2 from the germline V gene are SGDLS and YYNGEE. CDR3 sequence (DNA): TGTGCCAGCAGCGTAGTTCCAGGCTCTGGAAACACCATATATTTT. The encoded protein is CASSVVPGSGNTIYF.

The table lists this clone with a few counts. Other DNA sequences of this sample code for an identical CDR3. The DNA for the CDR3 is TGTGCCAGCAGCTTCGGCGGGGGACCCTACGAGCAGTACTTC. This codes for CASSFGGGPYEQYF. The chain combines TRBV7-2 with TRBJ2-7; the match to TRBD2 covers 7 bases. With V trimmed by 3 bases and J by 2 bases, 4 bases remained unmatched. CDR1 SGHTA and CDR2 FQGNSA come from the germline V gene. The CDR3 runs 14 residues.

In DNA, the CDR3 is TGCGCCAGCAGCCAAGATGGGCTAACAACCGGGGAGCTGTTTTTT. This sequence encodes CASSQDGLTTGELFF. This rearrangement joins TRBV4-3 to TRBJ2-2, with D unresolved. V was trimmed by 0 bases and J by 5 bases, leaving 10 bases between them. Germline V gene sequence: CDR1 LGHNA, CDR2 YSLEER. The CDR3 length is 15 residues.